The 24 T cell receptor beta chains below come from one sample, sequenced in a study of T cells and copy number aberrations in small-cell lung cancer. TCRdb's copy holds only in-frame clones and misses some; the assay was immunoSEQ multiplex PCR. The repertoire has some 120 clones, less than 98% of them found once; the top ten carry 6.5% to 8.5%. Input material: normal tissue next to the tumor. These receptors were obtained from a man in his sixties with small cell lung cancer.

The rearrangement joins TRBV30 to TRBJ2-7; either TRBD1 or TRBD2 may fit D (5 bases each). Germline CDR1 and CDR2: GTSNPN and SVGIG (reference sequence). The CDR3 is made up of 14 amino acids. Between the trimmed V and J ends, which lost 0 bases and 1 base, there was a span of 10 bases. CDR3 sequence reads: CAWSVGTTSYEQYF. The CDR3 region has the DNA TGTGCCTGGAGTGTTGGGACCACATCCTACGAGCAGTACTTC.

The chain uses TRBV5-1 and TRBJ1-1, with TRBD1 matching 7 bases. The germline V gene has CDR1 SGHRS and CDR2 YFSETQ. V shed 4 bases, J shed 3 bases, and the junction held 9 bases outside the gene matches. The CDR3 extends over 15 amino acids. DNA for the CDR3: TGCGCCAGCAGCCCAAGGGCTGACAGGGACACTGAAGCTTTCTTT. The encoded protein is CASSPRADRDTEAFF.

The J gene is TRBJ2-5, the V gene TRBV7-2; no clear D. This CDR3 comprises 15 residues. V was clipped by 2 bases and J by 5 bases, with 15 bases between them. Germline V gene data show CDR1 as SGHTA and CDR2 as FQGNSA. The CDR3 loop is CASSLSGGGAETQYF. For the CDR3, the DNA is TGTGCCAGCAGCTTATCCGGCGGCGGAGCGGAGACCCAGTACTTC.

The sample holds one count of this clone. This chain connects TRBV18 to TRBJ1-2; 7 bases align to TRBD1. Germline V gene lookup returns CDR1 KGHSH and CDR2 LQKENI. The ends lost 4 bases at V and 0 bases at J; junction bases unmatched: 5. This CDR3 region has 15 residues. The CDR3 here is CASSLRQGANYGYTF. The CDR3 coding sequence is TGTGCCAGCTCACTGCGACAGGGAGCTAACTATGGCTACACCTTC.

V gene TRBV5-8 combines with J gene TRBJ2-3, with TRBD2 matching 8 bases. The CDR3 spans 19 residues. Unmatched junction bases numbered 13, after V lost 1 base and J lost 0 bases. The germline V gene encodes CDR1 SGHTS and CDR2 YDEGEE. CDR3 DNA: TGTGCCAGCAGCTTGAGGAGCGGGAGAACGTTCATGAGCACAGATACGCAGTATTTT. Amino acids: CASSLRSGRTFMSTDTQYF.

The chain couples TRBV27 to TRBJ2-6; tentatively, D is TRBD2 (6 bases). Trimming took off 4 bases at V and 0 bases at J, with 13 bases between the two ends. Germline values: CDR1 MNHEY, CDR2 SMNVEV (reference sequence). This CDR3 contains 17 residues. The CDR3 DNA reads TGTGCCAGCAGTTCCCTGGGACTTCCCTCTGGGGCCAACGTCCTGACTTTC. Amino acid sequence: CASSSLGLPSGANVLTF.

CDR3 sequence (DNA): TGTGCCAGCAGCCCCCTCCGGCCTGGAGGGGAGACCCAGTACTTC. Protein: CASSPLRPGGETQYF. The chain recombines TRBV11-2 with TRBJ2-5, with a weak D call TRBD2 (6 bases). Germline CDR1 and CDR2: SGHAT and FQNNGV. The CDR3 has 15 residues. V shed 5 bases and J shed 5 bases, with 18 bases lying between them.

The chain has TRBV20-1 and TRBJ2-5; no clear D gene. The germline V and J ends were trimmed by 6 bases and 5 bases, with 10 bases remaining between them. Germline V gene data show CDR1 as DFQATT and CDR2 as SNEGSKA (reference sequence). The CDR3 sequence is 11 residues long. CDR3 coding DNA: TGCAGTGCGTTAACCTTTGAGACCCAGTACTTC. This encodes CSALTFETQYF.

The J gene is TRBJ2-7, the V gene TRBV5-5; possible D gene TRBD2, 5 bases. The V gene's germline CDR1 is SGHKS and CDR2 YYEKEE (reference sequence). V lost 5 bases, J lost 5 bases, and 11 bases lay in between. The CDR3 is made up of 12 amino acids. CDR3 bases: TGTGCCAGCAGTCTTCTCGGGGACGAGCAGTACTTC. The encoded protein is CASSLLGDEQYF.

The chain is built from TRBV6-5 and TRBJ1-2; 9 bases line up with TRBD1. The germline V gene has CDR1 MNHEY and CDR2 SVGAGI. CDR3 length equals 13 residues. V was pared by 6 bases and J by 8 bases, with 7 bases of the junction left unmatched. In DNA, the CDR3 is TGTGCCAGCAGCCCTGGGACAGGGAGCGGCTACACCTTC. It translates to CASSPGTGSGYTF.

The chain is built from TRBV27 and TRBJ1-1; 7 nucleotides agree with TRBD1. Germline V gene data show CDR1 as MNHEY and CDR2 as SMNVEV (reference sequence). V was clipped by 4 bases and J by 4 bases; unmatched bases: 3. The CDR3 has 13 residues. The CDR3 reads CASSYQGGTEAFF. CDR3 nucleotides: TGTGCCAGCAGTTATCAGGGGGGCACTGAAGCTTTCTTT.

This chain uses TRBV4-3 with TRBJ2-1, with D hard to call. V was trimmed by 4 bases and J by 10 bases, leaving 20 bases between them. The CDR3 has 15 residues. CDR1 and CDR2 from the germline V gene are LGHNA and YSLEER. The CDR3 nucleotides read TGCGCCAGCAGCCCCGGTGTGTCCAAACACTTCGAGCAGTTCTTC. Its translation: CASSPGVSKHFEQFF.

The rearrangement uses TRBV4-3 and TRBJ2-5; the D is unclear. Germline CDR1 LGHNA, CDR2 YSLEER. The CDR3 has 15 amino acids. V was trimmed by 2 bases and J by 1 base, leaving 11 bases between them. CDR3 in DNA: TGCGCCAGCAGCCAATCATATACCCCCCAAGAGACCCAGTACTTC. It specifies CASSQSYTPQETQYF.

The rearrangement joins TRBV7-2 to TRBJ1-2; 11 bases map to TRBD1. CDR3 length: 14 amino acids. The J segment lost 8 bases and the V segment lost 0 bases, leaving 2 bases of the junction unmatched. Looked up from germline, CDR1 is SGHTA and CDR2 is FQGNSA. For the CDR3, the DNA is TGTGCCAGCAGCTTAGCCGGGACAGGGGGAGGCTACACCTTC. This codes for CASSLAGTGGGYTF.

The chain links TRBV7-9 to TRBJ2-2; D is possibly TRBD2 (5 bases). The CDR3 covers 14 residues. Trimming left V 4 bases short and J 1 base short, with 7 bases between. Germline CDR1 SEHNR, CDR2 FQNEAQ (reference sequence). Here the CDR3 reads CASSSGRNTGELFF. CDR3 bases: TGTGCCAGCAGCTCGGGGAGGAACACCGGGGAGCTGTTTTTT. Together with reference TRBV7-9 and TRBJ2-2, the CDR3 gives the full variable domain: DTGVSQNPRHKITKRGQNVTFRCDPISEHNRLYWYRQTLGQGPEFLTYFQNEAQLEKSRLLSDRFSAERPKGSFSTLEIQRTEQGDSAMYLCASSSGRNTGELFFGEGSRLTVL.

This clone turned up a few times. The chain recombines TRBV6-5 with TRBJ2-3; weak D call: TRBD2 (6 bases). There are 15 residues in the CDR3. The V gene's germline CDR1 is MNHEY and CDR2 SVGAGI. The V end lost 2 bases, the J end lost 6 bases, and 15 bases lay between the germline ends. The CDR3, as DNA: TGTGCCAGCAGTTACCCGGGTTATGGGGGGGATACGCAGTATTTT. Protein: CASSYPGYGGDTQYF.

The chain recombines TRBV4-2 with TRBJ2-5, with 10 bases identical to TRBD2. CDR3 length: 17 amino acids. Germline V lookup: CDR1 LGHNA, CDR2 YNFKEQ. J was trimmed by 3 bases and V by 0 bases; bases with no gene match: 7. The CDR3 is CASSQEHLAGGEETQYF. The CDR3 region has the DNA TGTGCCAGCAGCCAAGAACACTTAGCGGGAGGAGAAGAGACCCAGTACTTC.

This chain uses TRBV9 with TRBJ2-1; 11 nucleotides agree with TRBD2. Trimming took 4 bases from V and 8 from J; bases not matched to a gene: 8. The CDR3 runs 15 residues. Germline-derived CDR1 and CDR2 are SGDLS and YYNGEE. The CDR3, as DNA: TGTGCCAGCAGCCCTAGCGGGAGGTTTGGAGATGAGCAGTTCTTC. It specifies CASSPSGRFGDEQFF. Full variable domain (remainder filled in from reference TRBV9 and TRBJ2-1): DSGVTQTPKHLITATGQRVTLRCSPRSGDLSVYWYQQSLDQGLQFLIQYYNGEERAKGNILERFSAQQFPDLHSELNLSSLELGDSALYFCASSPSGRFGDEQFFGPGTRLTVL.

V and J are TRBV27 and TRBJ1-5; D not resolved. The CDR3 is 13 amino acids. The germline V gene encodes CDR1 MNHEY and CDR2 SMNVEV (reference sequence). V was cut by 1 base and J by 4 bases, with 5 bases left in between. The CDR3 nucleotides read TGTGCCAGCAGTTTATTGCAGAATCAGCCCCAGCATTTT. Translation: CASSLLQNQPQHF.

The CDR3 coding sequence is TGTGCCAGCTCACCAGAACAGGTAGGAGGTCAGCCCCAGCATTTT. Translated: CASSPEQVGGQPQHF. The chain carries TRBV18 and TRBJ1-5, with D maybe TRBD1 (5 bases). There are 15 residues in the CDR3. Germline CDR1 is KGHSH and CDR2 is LQKENI. Trimming removed 2 bases from V and 6 bases from J, with 14 bases in between. The complete variable domain, with remaining parts taken from reference TRBV18 and TRBJ1-5, reads NAGVMQNPRHLVRRRGQEARLRCSPMKGHSHVYWYRQLPEEGLKFMVYLQKENIIDESGMPKERFSAEFPKEGPSILRIQQVVRGDSAAYFCASSPEQVGGQPQHFGDGTRLSIL.

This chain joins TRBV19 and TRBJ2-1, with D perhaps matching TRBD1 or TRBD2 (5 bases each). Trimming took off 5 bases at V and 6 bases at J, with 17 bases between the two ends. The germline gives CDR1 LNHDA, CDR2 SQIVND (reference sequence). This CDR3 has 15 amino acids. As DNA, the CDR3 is TGTGCCAGTAGTCTATCCGGGACGACCATCAATGAGCAGTTCTTC. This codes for CASSLSGTTINEQFF.

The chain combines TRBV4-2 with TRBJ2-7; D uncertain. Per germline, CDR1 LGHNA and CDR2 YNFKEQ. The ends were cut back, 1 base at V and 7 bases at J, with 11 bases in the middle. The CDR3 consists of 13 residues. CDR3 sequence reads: CASSQVLEQEQYF. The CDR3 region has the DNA TGTGCCAGCAGCCAAGTCCTTGAGCAAGAGCAGTACTTC.

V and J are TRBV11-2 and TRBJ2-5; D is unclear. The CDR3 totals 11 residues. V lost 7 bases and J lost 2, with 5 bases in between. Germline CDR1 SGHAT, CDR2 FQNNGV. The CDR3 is CASTLQETQYF. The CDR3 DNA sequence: TGTGCCAGCACCCTTCAAGAGACCCAGTACTTC.

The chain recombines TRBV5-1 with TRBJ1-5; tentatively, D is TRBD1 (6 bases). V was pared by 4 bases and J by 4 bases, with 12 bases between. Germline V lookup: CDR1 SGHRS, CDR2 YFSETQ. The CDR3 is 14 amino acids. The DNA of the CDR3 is TGCGCCAGCAGCACAGGGTCCCCAAATCAGCCCCAGCATTTT. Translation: CASSTGSPNQPQHF.